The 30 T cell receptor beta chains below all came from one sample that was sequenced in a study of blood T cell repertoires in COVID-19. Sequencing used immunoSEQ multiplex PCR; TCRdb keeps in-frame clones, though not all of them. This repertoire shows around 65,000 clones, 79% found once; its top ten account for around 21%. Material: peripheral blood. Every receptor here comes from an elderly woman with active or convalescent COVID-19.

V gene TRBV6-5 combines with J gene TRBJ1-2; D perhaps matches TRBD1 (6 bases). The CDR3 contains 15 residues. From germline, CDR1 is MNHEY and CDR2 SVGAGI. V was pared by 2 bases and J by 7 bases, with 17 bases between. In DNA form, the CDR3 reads TGTGCCAGCAGTTACGAAGCAGGGGAGATGGCTGGCTACACCTTC. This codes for CASSYEAGEMAGYTF.

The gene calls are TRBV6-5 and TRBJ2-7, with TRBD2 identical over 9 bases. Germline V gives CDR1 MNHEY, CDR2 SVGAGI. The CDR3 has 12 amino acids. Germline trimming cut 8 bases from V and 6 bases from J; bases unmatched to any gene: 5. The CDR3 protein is CASGAGGREQYF. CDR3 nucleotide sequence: TGTGCCAGCGGAGCGGGGGGACGCGAGCAGTACTTC.

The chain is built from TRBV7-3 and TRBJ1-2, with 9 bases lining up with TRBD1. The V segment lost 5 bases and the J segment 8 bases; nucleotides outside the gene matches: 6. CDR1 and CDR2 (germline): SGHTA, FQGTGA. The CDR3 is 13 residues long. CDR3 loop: CASSPGTGRGYTF. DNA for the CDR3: TGTGCCAGCAGCCCTGGGACAGGGCGAGGCTACACCTTC. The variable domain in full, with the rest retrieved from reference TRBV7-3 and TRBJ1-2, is GAGVSQTPSNKVTEKGKYVELRCDPISGHTALYWYRQSLGQGPEFLIYFQGTGAADDSGLPNDRFFAVRPEGSVSTLKIQRTERGDSAVYLCASSPGTGRGYTFGSGTRLTVV.

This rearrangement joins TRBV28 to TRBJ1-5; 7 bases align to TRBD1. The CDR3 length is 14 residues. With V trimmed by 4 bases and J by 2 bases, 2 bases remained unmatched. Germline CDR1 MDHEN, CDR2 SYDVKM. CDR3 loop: CASSSGQGNQPQHF. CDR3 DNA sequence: TGTGCCAGCAGTTCCGGACAGGGCAATCAGCCCCAGCATTTT.

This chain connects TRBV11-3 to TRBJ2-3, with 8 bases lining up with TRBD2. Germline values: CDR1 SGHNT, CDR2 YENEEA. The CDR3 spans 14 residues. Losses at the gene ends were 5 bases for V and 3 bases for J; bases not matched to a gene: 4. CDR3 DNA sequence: TGTGCCAGCAGCCCCGGGGGGGTAACAGATACGCAGTATTTT. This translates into CASSPGGVTDTQYF.

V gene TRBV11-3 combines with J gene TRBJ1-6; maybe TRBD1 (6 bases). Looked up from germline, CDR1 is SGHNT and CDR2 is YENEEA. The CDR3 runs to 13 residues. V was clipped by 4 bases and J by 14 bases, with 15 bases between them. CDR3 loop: CASSSGTLRALHF. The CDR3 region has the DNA TGTGCCAGCAGCTCCGGGACACTTCGGGCCCTCCACTTT.

The DNA for the CDR3 is TGTGCCAGCCGCACCGGGGTGAACACTGAAGCTTTCTTT. Its protein is CASRTGVNTEAFF. The chain uses TRBV6-5 and TRBJ1-1; D not resolved. Per the germline V gene, CDR1 is MNHEY and CDR2 is SVGAGI. CDR3 size: 13 residues. V lost 8 bases to trimming and J lost 0 bases, with 10 bases between them.

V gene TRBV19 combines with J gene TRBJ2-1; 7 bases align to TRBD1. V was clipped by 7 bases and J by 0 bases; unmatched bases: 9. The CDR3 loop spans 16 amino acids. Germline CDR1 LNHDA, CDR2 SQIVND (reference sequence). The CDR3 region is CASMVTGTASYNEQFF. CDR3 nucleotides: TGTGCCAGTATGGTAACCGGGACAGCCTCCTACAATGAGCAGTTCTTC.

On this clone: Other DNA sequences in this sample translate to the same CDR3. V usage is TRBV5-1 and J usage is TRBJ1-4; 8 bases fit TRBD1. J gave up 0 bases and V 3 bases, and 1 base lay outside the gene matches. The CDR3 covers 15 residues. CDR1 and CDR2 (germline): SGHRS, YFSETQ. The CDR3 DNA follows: TGCGCCAGCAGCTCAGGGGGCGCAACTAATGAAAAACTGTTTTTT. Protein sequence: CASSSGGATNEKLFF.

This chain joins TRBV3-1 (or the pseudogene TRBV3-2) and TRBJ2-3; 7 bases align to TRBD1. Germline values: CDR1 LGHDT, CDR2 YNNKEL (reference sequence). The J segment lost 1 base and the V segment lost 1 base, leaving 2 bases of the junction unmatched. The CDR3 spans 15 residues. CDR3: CASSQGDRGTDTQYF. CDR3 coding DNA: TGTGCCAGCAGCCAAGGTGACAGGGGCACAGATACGCAGTATTTT.

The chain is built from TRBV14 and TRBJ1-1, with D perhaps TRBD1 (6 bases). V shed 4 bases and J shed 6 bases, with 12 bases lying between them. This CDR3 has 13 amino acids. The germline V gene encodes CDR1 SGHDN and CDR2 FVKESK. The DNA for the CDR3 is TGTGCCAGCAGCCCTGGACAGAAAGCTGAAGCTTTCTTT. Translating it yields CASSPGQKAEAFF.

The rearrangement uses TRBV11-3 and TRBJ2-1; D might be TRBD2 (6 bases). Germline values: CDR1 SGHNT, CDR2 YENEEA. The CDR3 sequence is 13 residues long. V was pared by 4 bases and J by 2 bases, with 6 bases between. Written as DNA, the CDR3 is TGTGCCAGCAGCTCGGGGGCCTACAATGAGCAGTTCTTC. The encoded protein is CASSSGAYNEQFF.

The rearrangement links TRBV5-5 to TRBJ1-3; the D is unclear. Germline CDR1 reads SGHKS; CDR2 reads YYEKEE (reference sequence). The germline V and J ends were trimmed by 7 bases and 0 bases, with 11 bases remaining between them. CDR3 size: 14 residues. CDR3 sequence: CASYSGVSGNTIYF. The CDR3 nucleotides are TGTGCCAGCTACAGCGGGGTCTCTGGAAACACCATATATTTT.

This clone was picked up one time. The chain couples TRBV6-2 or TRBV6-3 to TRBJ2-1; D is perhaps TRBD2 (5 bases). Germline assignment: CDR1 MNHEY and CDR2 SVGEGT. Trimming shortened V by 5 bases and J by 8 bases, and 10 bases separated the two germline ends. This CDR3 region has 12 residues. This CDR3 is CASSSRRHEQFF. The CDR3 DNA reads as TGTGCCAGCAGTAGTCGGAGGCATGAGCAGTTCTTC.

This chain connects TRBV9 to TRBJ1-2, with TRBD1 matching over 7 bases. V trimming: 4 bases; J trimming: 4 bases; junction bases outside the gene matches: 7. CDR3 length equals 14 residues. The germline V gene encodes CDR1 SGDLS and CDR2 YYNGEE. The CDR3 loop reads CASSPTTGSYGYTF. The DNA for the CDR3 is TGTGCCAGCAGCCCAACGACAGGGAGCTATGGCTACACCTTC.

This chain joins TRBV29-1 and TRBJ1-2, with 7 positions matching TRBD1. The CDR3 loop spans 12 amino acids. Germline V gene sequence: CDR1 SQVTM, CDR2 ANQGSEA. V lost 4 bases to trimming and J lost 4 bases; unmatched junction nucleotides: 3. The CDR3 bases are TGCAGCGTTGCCCCAGGGGGCTATGGCTACACCTTC. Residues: CSVAPGGYGYTF. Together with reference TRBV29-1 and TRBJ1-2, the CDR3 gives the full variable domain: SAVISQKPSRDICQRGTSLTIQCQVDSQVTMMFWYRQQPGQSLTLIATANQGSEATYESGFVIDKFPISRPNLTFSTLTVSNMSPEDSSIYLCSVAPGGYGYTFGSGTRLTVV.

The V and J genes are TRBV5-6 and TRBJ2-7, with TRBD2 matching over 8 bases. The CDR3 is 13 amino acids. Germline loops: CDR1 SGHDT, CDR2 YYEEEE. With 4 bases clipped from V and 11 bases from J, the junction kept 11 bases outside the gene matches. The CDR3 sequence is CASSRRGAHMEYF. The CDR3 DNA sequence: TGTGCCAGCAGCCGGCGGGGGGCGCATATGGAGTACTTC.

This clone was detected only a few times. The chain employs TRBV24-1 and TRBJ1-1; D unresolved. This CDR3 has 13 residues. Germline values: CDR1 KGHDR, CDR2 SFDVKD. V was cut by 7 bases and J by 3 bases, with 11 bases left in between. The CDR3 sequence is CATRVGRYTEAFF. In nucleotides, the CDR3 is TGTGCCACCAGGGTGGGCCGATACACTGAAGCTTTCTTT.

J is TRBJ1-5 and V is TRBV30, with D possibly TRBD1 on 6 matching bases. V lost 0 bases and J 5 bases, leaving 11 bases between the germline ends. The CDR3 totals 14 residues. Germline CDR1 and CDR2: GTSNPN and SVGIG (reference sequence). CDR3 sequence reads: CAWSVGRGYQPQHF. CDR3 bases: TGTGCCTGGAGTGTGGGCAGGGGTTATCAGCCCCAGCATTTT.

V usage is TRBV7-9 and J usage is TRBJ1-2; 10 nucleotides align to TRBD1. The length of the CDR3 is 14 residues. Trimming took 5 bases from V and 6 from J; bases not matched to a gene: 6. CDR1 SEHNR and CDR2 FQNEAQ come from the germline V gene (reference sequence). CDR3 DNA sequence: TGTGCCAGCAGCCGCGACAGGGGGCGAGATGGCTACACCTTC. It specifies CASSRDRGRDGYTF.

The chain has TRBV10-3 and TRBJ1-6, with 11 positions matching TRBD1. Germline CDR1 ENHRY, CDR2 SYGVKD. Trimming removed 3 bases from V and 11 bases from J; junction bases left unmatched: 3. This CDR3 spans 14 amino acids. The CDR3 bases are TGTGCCATCAGTGACGGACAGGGGGCTGCACCCCTCCACTTT. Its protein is CAISDGQGAAPLHF.

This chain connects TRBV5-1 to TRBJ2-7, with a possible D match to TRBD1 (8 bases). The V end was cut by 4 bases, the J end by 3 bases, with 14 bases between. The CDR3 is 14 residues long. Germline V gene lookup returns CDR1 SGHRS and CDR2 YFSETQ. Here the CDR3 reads CASSPQGGHYEQYF. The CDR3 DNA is TGCGCCAGCAGCCCACAGGGGGGGCACTACGAGCAGTACTTC.

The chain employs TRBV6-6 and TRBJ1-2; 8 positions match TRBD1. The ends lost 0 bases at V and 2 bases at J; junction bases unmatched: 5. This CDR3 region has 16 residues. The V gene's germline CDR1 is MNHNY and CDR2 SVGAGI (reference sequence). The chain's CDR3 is CASSYSSTGANYGYTF. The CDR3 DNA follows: TGTGCCAGCAGTTACTCTTCGACAGGGGCCAACTATGGCTACACCTTC.

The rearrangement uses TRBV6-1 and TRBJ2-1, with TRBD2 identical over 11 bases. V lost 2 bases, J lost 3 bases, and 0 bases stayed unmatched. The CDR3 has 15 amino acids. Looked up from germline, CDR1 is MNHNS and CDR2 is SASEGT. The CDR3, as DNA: TGTGCCAGCAGTGAACTAGCGGGGGGCTACAATGAGCAGTTCTTC. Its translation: CASSELAGGYNEQFF.

The CDR3 is CASSPASAGRETQYF. CDR3 DNA sequence: TGTGCCAGCTCCCCGGCTAGCGCCGGGCGAGAGACCCAGTACTTC. This chain joins TRBV27 and TRBJ2-5, with D maybe TRBD2 (6 bases). Germline V gives CDR1 MNHEY, CDR2 SMNVEV (reference sequence). CDR3 length: 15 residues. V was trimmed by 8 bases and J by 4 bases, leaving 20 bases between them.

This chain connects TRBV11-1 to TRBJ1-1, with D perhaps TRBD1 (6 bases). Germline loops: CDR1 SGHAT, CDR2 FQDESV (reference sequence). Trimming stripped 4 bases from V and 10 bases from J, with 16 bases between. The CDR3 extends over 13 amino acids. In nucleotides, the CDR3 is TGTGCCAGCAGCTCAGGGGCAGGGTTATCAGCTTTCTTT. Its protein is CASSSGAGLSAFF.

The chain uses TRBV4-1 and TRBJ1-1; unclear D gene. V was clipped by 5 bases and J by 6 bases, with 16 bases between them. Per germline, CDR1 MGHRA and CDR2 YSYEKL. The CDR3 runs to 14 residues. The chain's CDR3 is CASSKGGNPAEAFF. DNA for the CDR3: TGCGCCAGCAGCAAAGGCGGGAACCCGGCTGAAGCTTTCTTT.

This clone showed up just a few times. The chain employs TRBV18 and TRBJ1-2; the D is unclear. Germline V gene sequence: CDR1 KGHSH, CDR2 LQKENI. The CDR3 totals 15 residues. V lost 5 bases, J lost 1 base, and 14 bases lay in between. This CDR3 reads CASSAGTASNYGYTF. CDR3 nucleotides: TGTGCCAGCTCAGCTGGTACCGCTAGTAACTATGGCTACACCTTC.

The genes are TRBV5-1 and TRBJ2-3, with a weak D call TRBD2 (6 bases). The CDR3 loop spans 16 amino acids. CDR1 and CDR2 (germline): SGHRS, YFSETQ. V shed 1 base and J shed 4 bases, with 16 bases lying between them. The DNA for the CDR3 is TGCGCCAGCAGCTTGACCGGGACTCCGAAATCAGATACGCAGTATTTT. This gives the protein CASSLTGTPKSDTQYF.

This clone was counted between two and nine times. The CDR3 region has the DNA TGTGCCATCAGTGGGTACTTCAATCAGCCCCAGCATTTT. This encodes CAISGYFNQPQHF. This rearrangement joins TRBV10-3 to TRBJ1-5; no clear D gene. CDR1 ENHRY and CDR2 SYGVKD come from the germline V gene. The ends were cut back, 4 bases at V and 3 bases at J, with 7 bases in the middle. CDR3 length equals 13 residues.